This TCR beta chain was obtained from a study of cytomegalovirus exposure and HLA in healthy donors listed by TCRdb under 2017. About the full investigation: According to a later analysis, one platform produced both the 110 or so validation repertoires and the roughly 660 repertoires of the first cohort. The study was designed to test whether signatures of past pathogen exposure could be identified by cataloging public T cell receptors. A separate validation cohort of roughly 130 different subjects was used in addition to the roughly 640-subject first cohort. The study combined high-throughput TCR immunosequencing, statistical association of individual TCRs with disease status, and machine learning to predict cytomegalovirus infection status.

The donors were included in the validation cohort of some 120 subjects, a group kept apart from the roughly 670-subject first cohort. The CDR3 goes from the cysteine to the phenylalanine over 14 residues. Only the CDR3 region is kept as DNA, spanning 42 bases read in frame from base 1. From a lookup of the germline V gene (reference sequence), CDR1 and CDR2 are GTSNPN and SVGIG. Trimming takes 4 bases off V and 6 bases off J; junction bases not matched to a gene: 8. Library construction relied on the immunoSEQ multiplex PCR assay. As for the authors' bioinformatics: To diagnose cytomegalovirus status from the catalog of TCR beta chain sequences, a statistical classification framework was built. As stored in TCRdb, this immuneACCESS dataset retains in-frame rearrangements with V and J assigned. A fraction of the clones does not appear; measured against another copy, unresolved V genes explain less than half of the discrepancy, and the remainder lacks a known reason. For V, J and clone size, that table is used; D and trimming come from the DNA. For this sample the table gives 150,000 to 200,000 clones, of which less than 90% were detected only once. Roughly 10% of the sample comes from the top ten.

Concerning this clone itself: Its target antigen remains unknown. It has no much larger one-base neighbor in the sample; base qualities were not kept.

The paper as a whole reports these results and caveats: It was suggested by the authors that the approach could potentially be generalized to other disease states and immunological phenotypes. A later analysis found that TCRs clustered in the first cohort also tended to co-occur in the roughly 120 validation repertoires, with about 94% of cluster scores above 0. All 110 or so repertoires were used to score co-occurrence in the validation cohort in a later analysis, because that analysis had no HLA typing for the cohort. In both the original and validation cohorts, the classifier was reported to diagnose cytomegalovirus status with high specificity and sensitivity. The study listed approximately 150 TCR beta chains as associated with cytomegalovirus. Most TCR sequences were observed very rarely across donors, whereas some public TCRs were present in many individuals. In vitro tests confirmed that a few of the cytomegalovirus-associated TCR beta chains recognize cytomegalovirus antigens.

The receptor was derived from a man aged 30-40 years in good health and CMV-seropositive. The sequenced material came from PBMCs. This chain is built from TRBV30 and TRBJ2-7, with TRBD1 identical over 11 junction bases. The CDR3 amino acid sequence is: CAWNLRTGGVEQYF. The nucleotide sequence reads TGTGCCTGGAACCTCAGGACAGGGGGCGTCGAGCAGTACTTC.